Below, 13 T cell receptor beta chains from the same sample are listed, as sequenced in a study of T cell repertoires in ileal Crohn's disease. TCRdb's copy holds only in-frame clones and misses some; the assay was immunoSEQ multiplex PCR. The repertoire holds 5,600 or so clones, under 75% seen once, with 25% to 35% in the top ten. Time point defined: neoterminal ileum biopsy at postoperative endoscopy, about 6 months after surgery. The sequencing input was ileal tissue. These receptors all come from an adult with Crohn's disease.

The V and J genes are TRBV28 and TRBJ1-1, with a possible D match to TRBD1 (5 bases). This CDR3 comprises 15 residues. Germline CDR1 is MDHEN and CDR2 is SYDVKM. Trimming shortened V by 4 bases and J by 3 bases, and 15 bases separated the two germline ends. The CDR3 here is CASSSAGWGDTEAFF. The CDR3 bases are TGTGCCAGCAGTTCTGCCGGTTGGGGGGACACTGAAGCTTTCTTT.

This rearrangement joins TRBV23-1 to TRBJ1-1; D remains unclear. TRBV23-1 is assigned to the ORF class and has an uncertain function. Deletions cut 4 bases from V and 0 bases from J, with 12 bases between. The CDR3 is made up of 15 amino acids. Here the CDR3 reads CASSLYGGMNTEAFF. The CDR3 DNA reads TGCGCCAGCAGTCTTTACGGAGGCATGAACACTGAAGCTTTCTTT.

V gene TRBV7-2 combines with J gene TRBJ1-1, with TRBD1 matching 7 bases. V was pared by 1 base and J by 9 bases, with 11 bases of the junction left unmatched. This CDR3 contains 15 residues. The germline CDR1 and CDR2 sequences are SGHTA and FQGNSA. This CDR3 is CASSLGYGSGQQAFF. Written as DNA, the CDR3 is TGTGCCAGCAGCTTAGGATACGGATCGGGACAGCAAGCTTTCTTT.

As concerns this clone: The junction departs from the called germline gene at one end, perhaps through a read error. The rearrangement links TRBV5-1 to TRBJ1-2; D not certain. CDR3 size: 15 residues. In germline, CDR1 is SGHRS, CDR2 YFSETQ. In nucleotides, the CDR3 is TGTGCCAGCAGCTCCGGAGGTACCGTTGGTTATGGCTACACCTTC. This encodes CASSSGGTVGYGYTF.

This clone turned up a few times. This chain connects TRBV29-1 to TRBJ2-3; perhaps TRBD2 as D (6 bases). CDR1 SQVTM and CDR2 ANQGSEA come from the germline V gene. V lost 7 bases to trimming and J lost 3 bases, with 23 bases between them. CDR3 length: 16 amino acids. CDR3 sequence (DNA): TGCAGCGCGAGGGGCGGGGTAGCCGATTTAACAGATACGCAGTATTTT. This translates into CSARGGVADLTDTQYF.

This chain connects TRBV21-1 to TRBJ2-7; the D call in the table, TRBD2, was not verified against the DNA. TRBV21-1 is a listed pseudogene. This CDR3 is 14 amino acids long. The CDR3 DNA reads as TGTGCCAGCAGCAAATGGGGGGGGGATTACGAGCAGTACTTC. Encoded protein: CASSKWGGDYEQYF.

J is TRBJ2-7 and V is TRBV7-2, with D possibly matching TRBD1 (6 bases). The CDR3 length is 15 residues. CDR1 and CDR2 from the germline V gene are SGHTA and FQGNSA. V lost 5 bases to trimming and J lost 3 bases, with 17 bases between them. DNA of the CDR3: TGTGCCAGCAGCCTTAGACAGGAGTGGGGCTACGAGCAGTACTTC. It specifies CASSLRQEWGYEQYF.

Sample share makes this clone medium-sized. V usage is TRBV13 and J usage is TRBJ1-2; D not certain. CDR1 is PRHDT, CDR2 FYEKMQ, per germline (reference sequence). Trimming cost V 5 bases and J 8 bases, with 12 bases left between them. This CDR3 is built from 12 residues. CDR3: CASSKSRVGYTF. The DNA of the CDR3 is TGTGCCAGCAGCAAAAGTCGGGTCGGCTACACCTTC.

This clone was recorded a few times. Likely a read error: the CDR3 ends without its conserved phenylalanine or tryptophan. The DNA is omitted, as the CDR3 cannot be located on it reliably, and the CDR3 follows TCRdb's listing. V usage is TRBV5-6 and J usage is TRBJ2-7; the table's TRBD1 call for D was not verified on the DNA. The V gene's germline CDR1 is SGHDT and CDR2 YYEEEE. 13 amino acids form the CDR3, both terminal residues included. CDR3: CASSPRGLSIISI.

CDR3 residues: CASSFTESSYEQYF. For the CDR3, the DNA is TGTGCCAGCAGCTTCACAGAGAGCTCCTACGAGCAGTACTTC. The chain has TRBV7-2 and TRBJ2-7; unclear D gene. V was clipped by 3 bases and J by 0 bases, with 9 bases between them. Germline CDR1 reads SGHTA; CDR2 reads FQGNSA. The CDR3 consists of 14 residues. The full variable domain, with the rest looked up from reference TRBV7-2 and TRBJ2-7, is GAGVSQSPSNKVTEKGKDVELRCDPISGHTALYWYRQSLGQGLEFLIYFQGNSAPDKSGLPSDRFSAERTGGSVSTLTIQRTQQEDSAVYLCASSFTESSYEQYFGPGTRLTVT.

The chain recombines TRBV9 with TRBJ1-3; D is unresolved. This CDR3 region has 13 residues. Germline-derived CDR1 and CDR2 are SGDLS and YYNGEE. V gave up 3 bases and J gave up 2 bases, with 6 bases separating them. As DNA, the CDR3 is TGTGCCAGCAGCGCCAACACTGGAAACACCATATATTTT. Protein: CASSANTGNTIYF.

The chain links TRBV18 to TRBJ2-4; D unresolved. The germline V gene has CDR1 KGHSH and CDR2 LQKENI. The ends were cut back, 1 base at V and 0 bases at J, with 10 bases in the middle. The CDR3 has 16 residues. In DNA, the CDR3 is TGTGCCAGCTCACCACGCTTACTCTTAGCCAAAAACATTCAGTACTTC. It encodes CASSPRLLLAKNIQYF.

The CDR3 DNA follows: TGTGCCAGCAGTGCCCCCCGGGGGGATAATTCACCCCTCCACTTT. It specifies CASSAPRGDNSPLHF. The chain couples TRBV6-5 to TRBJ1-6, with D perhaps TRBD1 (5 bases). Germline CDR1 MNHEY, CDR2 SVGAGI. CDR3 length: 15 amino acids. Trimming left V 5 bases short and J 5 bases short, with 13 bases between.